This T cell receptor (beta chain) is drawn from a study of cytomegalovirus exposure and HLA in healthy donors. The PCR made use of 60 Vbeta and 13 Jbeta primers. Sequencing was performed with immunoSEQ multiplex PCR; in TCRdb, only in-frame clones are kept and a portion is missing. The sample records under 90,000 clones, 55% to 80% being singletons. Overall study findings and caveats: The investigators catalogued some 160 TCR beta chains as cytomegalovirus-associated.

Trimming took 2 bases from V and 1 from J, leaving 10 bases between them. Germline V CDR1 and CDR2: MNHNY, SVGAGI (reference sequence). CDR3 length: 15 residues. This clone has just a few counts. The antigen is undetermined. The source is a man aged 35-49 years in good health and CMV-seropositive. This chain connects TRBV6-6 to TRBJ2-3; D is unclear. The sample comprised PBMCs. The CDR3 DNA reads TGTGCCAGCAGTTACGGAGATGCAGGCACAGATACGCAGTATTTT. Its translation: CASSYGDAGTDTQYF.